The T cell receptor (beta chain) described here comes from a study of T-cell reconstitution after alpha-beta-depleted transplantation in children. The CDR3 is 12 amino acids. With V trimmed by 5 bases and J by 6 bases, 5 bases remained unmatched. The V gene's germline CDR1 is SQVTM and CDR2 ANQGSEA. The table lists this clonotype with a few counts. Unique molecular identifiers were incorporated during preparation of the TCRbeta library. TCRdb analysed the PCR reads with MiXCR anew, one entry per CDR3 protein. Altogether almost 500,000 distinct CDR3 sequences are present, 9.5% to 15% being singletons, with the ten largest covering less than 6.5%.

The specimen comprised PBMCs from the stem cell graft donor, sampled from the stem cell graft. This rearrangement joins TRBV29-1 to TRBJ2-3, with TRBD1 matching 7 bases. This TCR derives from a human donor who donated a stem cell graft to a child with combined immunodeficiency. The CDR3 DNA reads TGCAGCGTTACCGACAGGGATGATACGCAGTATTTT. This encodes CSVTDRDDTQYF.